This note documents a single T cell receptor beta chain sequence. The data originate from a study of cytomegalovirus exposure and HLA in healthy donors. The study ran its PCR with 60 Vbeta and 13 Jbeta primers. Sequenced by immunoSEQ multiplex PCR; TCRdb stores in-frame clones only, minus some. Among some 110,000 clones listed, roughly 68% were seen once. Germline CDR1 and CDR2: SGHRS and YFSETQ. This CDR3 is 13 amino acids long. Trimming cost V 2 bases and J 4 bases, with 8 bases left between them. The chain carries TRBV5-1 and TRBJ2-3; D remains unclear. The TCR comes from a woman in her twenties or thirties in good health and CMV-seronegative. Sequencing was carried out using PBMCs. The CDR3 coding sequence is TGCGCCAGCAGCTTCCCTAGTCCAGATACGCAGTATTTT. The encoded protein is CASSFPSPDTQYF.